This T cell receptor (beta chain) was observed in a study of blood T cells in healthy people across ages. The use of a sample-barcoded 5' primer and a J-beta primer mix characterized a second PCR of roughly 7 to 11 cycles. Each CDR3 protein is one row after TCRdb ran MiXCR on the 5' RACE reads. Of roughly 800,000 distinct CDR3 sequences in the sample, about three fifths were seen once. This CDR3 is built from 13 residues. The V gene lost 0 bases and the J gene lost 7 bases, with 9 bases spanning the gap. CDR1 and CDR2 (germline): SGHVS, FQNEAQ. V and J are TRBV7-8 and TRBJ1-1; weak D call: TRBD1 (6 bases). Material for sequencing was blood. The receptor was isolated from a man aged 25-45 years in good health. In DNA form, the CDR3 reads TGTGCCAGCAGCTTAGCGGGGGCCAGTGAAGCTTTCTTT. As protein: CASSLAGASEAFF.